This T cell receptor beta chain stems from a study of blood T cell repertoires in COVID-19. The CDR3 length is 14 residues. Germline V gene data show CDR1 as LNHDA and CDR2 as SQIVND (reference sequence). Trimming cost V 7 bases and J 10 bases, with 20 bases left between them. In the source study's methods: Nucleated cell counts were estimated from reference gene primer amplification. Here immunoSEQ multiplex PCR was the method, and the copy in TCRdb shows in-frame clones only, minus some. The V and J calls and the clone size are those of that table, but D and trimming were determined from the DNA. Here the sample spans around 93,000 clones, 82% being singletons.

Specimen: peripheral blood. The sequence derives from a man older than 75 with acute or convalescent COVID-19. The gene calls are TRBV19 and TRBJ1-5; D is unclear. CDR3 amino acids: CASMTGRDWRPQHF. DNA of the CDR3: TGTGCCAGTATGACTGGCCGCGATTGGCGACCCCAGCATTTT.